A selection of T cell receptor beta chains follows, all from one sample in a study of T cells in Graves' hyperthyroidism and ophthalmopathy. MiXCR, run by TCRdb on the multiplex PCR reads, gives a single entry per CDR3 protein. In the table there are approximately 710,000 distinct CDR3 sequences, roughly 17% of which are singletons. Sequenced: blood. All receptors derive from a man over 45 with Graves' hyperthyroidism. Both conserved end residues are part of each CDR3. A D gene is named only where the DNA matches it firmly. Size is stated for part of the rows, as once, few or many counts, or as a class when the clone is expanded.

D,J,size,V,CDR3,DNA
-,TRBJ2-7,many,TRBV7-9,CASSLARPLGAGGYEQYF,TGTGCCAGCAGCTTGGCCCGGCCTCTAGGAGCGGGTGGCTACGAGCAGTACTTC
-,TRBJ1-2,few,TRBV27,CASSLSSALGSGYTF,TGTGCCAGCAGTTTATCTTCGGCCCTAGGGAGTGGCTACACCTTC
-,TRBJ1-1,few,TRBV3-1,CASRLKMNTEAFF,TGTGCCAGCAGACTAAAGATGAACACTGAAGCTTTCTTT
-,TRBJ1-2,many,TRBV19,CASSWFDSPTNYGYTF,TGTGCCAGTAGCTGGTTCGACAGCCCTACTAACTATGGCTACACCTTC
TRBD2,TRBJ2-2,once,TRBV20-1,CSAKTVRGRAGTGELFF,TGCAGTGCTAAAACTGTCCGCGGGAGGGCCGGCACCGGGGAGCTGTTTTTT
TRBD2,TRBJ2-1,few,TRBV19,CASSYLAEINEQFF,TGTGCCAGTAGTTATCTAGCGGAGATTAATGAGCAGTTCTTC
-,TRBJ1-1,many,TRBV29-1,CSARRDLGTEAFF,TGCAGCGCCCGCAGGGATTTAGGCACTGAAGCTTTCTTT
-,TRBJ2-2,-,TRBV6-2/TRBV6-3,CASTTSPPGTGELFF,TGTGCCAGCACAACCTCCCCGCCCGGCACCGGGGAGCTGTTTTTT
TRBD2,TRBJ2-3,few,TRBV3-1,CASSQISGRDTQYF,TGTGCCAGCAGCCAAATTAGCGGGAGGGATACGCAGTATTTT
-,TRBJ2-7,many,TRBV20-1,CSAPPGDNSYEQYF,TGCAGTGCCCCTCCAGGGGACAACTCCTACGAGCAGTACTTC
TRBD1,TRBJ2-7,-,TRBV10-3,CAISERDSSYEQYF,TGTGCCATCAGTGAGAGGGACAGCTCCTACGAGCAGTACTTC
TRBD1,TRBJ2-1,-,TRBV5-1,CASKLGQGNEQFF,TGCGCCAGCAAATTGGGACAGGGGAATGAGCAGTTCTTC
TRBD2,TRBJ2-7,-,TRBV6-1,CASSPGVAGDLTYEQYF,TGTGCCAGCAGTCCGGGGGTAGCGGGAGACTTAACTTACGAGCAGTACTTC
TRBD1,TRBJ2-2,many,TRBV24-1,CATSDQGQGNTGELFF,TGTGCCACCAGTGACCAGGGACAGGGGAACACCGGGGAGCTGTTTTTT
TRBD1,TRBJ2-7,-,TRBV14,CASSQGGDGTDRWSYYEQYF,TGTGCCAGCAGCCAGGGTGGGGACGGGACAGACCGTTGGAGCTACTACGAGCAGTACTTC
TRBD1,TRBJ2-1,-,TRBV7-2,CASSRWDRASNEQFF,TGTGCCAGCAGCCGATGGGACAGGGCTAGCAATGAGCAGTTCTTC
-,TRBJ2-7,many,TRBV7-2,CASSLERQAVHEQYF,TGTGCCAGCAGCTTAGAGAGACAGGCAGTACACGAGCAGTACTTC
TRBD2,TRBJ2-7,many,TRBV3-1,CASSQDPGMASGRYEQYF,TGTGCCAGCAGCCAAGATCCGGGAATGGCTAGCGGGAGATACGAGCAGTACTTC
TRBD2,TRBJ2-3,many,TRBV7-2,CASSLAFSGRTDTQYF,TGTGCCAGCAGCTTAGCTTTCAGCGGGAGGACAGATACGCAGTATTTT
TRBD1,TRBJ1-5,-,TRBV4-1,CASSITGGVQPQHF,TGCGCCAGCAGCATCACAGGGGGGGTTCAGCCCCAGCATTTT
TRBD2,TRBJ2-1,many,TRBV27,CASNPGLAGTSSYNEQFF,TGTGCCAGCAATCCGGGACTAGCGGGAACGAGCTCCTACAATGAGCAGTTCTTC
-,TRBJ1-1,few,TRBV6-1,CASSVWESGTEAFF,TGTGCCAGCAGTGTTTGGGAATCCGGGACTGAAGCTTTCTTT
-,TRBJ2-2,-,TRBV7-9,CASSLGRTNAGELFF,TGTGCCAGCAGCTTAGGAAGGACAAATGCCGGGGAGCTGTTTTTT
TRBD1,TRBJ1-6,many,TRBV20-1,CSAGRGGIYNSPLHF,TGCAGTGCTGGGAGAGGGGGCATATATAATTCACCCCTCCACTTT
TRBD1,TRBJ2-1,many,TRBV12-3/TRBV12-4,CASSLAQGSDEQFF,TGTGCCAGCAGTTTAGCACAGGGGAGTGATGAGCAGTTCTTC
TRBD1,TRBJ1-2,many,TRBV10-1,CASSPSTGGGYTF,TGCGCCAGCAGCCCCTCGACAGGGGGAGGCTACACCTTC
TRBD2,TRBJ2-1,few,TRBV20-1,CSARRLAREEEQFF,TGCAGTGCTAGGCGACTAGCGAGGGAAGAAGAGCAGTTCTTC
TRBD1,TRBJ1-1,many,TRBV7-2,CASSLGTGGIRDTEAFF,TGTGCCAGCAGCTTAGGTACAGGGGGCATTCGTGACACTGAAGCTTTCTTT
TRBD1,TRBJ1-1,many,TRBV20-1,CSARGRTGDSEAFF,TGCAGTGCTAGAGGACGGACAGGGGATTCCGAAGCTTTCTTT
TRBD1,TRBJ1-1,-,TRBV5-1,CASSSDGQGGSEAFF,TGCGCCAGCAGCTCAGACGGACAGGGGGGGTCTGAAGCTTTCTTT
-,TRBJ2-1,few,TRBV4-1,CASSQDRLASYNEQFF,TGCGCCAGCAGCCAAGATCGGCTAGCGAGCTACAATGAGCAGTTCTTC
-,TRBJ1-3,many,TRBV18,CASSPGSGNTIYF,TGTGCCAGCTCACCAGGGTCTGGAAACACCATATATTTT
TRBD1,TRBJ2-7,many,TRBV5-1,CASSPGTVYEQYF,TGTGCCAGCAGCCCCGGGACAGTCTACGAGCAGTACTTC
TRBD2,TRBJ2-3,-,TRBV29-1,CSVMSGTSTDTQYF,TGCAGCGTCATGAGCGGGACGAGCACAGATACGCAGTATTTT
-,TRBJ1-5,-,TRBV20-1,CSVTVGRTDQPQHF,TGCAGTGTCACGGTCGGCAGGACCGATCAGCCCCAGCATTTT
-,TRBJ2-1,many,TRBV12-3/TRBV12-4,CASSETGNYNEQFF,TGTGCCAGCAGTGAGACTGGTAACTACAATGAGCAGTTCTTC
TRBD1,TRBJ2-1,few,TRBV3-1,CASGWTGGYEQFF,TGTGCCAGCGGGTGGACAGGGGGCTATGAGCAGTTCTTC
TRBD1,TRBJ1-3,-,TRBV12-3/TRBV12-4,CASINRDRATYSGNTVYF,TGTGCCAGCATTAACCGGGACAGGGCCACTTACTCTGGAAACACCGTATATTTT
TRBD1,TRBJ1-1,many,TRBV7-2,CASSSGQGDKAFF,TGTGCCAGCAGCTCTGGACAGGGAGATAAAGCTTTCTTT
TRBD1,TRBJ2-2,-,TRBV28,CASSFMIDRGPTGELFF,TGTGCCAGCAGTTTTATGATAGACAGGGGGCCCACCGGGGAGCTGTTTTTT
-,TRBJ2-7,few,TRBV3-1,CASSQLNYEQYF,TGTGCCAGCAGCCAACTCAACTACGAGCAGTACTTC
TRBD2,TRBJ2-7,few,TRBV20-1,CSADSGRAAYEQYF,TGCAGTGCTGATAGCGGGAGGGCCGCGTACGAGCAGTACTTC
TRBD1,TRBJ2-7,-,TRBV10-2,CASGQGATYEQYF,TGCGCCAGCGGTCAGGGGGCCACCTACGAGCAGTACTTC
-,TRBJ1-2,many,TRBV7-2,CASSFSAREPGYTF,TGTGCCAGCAGCTTTTCTGCCAGGGAGCCTGGCTACACCTTC
-,TRBJ2-7,-,TRBV20-1,CSARDTGLSYEQYF,TGCAGTGCTAGGGATACAGGGCTCTCCTACGAGCAGTACTTC
-,TRBJ2-1,many,TRBV5-8,CASSLDYPLTNEQFF,TGTGCCAGCAGCCTCGACTACCCACTGACCAATGAGCAGTTCTTC
-,TRBJ2-2,many,TRBV30,CAWSVLGVGTGELFF,TGTGCCTGGAGTGTACTAGGGGTGGGCACCGGGGAGCTGTTTTTT
TRBD1,TRBJ2-2,-,TRBV4-3,CASSPDAQGRDAGELFF,TGCGCCAGCAGCCCCGATGCACAGGGGAGAGACGCCGGGGAGCTGTTTTTT
TRBD1,TRBJ1-3,-,TRBV5-6,CASSSWDSGNTIYF,TGTGCCAGCAGCTCCTGGGACAGTGGAAACACCATATATTTT
-,TRBJ1-2,-,TRBV18,CASSPDRAYGYTF,TGTGCCAGCTCACCTGACAGAGCCTATGGCTACACCTTC
-,TRBJ2-3,many,TRBV10-2,CASTVTDTQYF,TGCGCCAGCACGGTCACAGATACGCAGTATTTT
-,TRBJ2-7,many,TRBV6-1,CASSSPGVRSYEQYF,TGTGCCAGCAGTTCCCCCGGGGTACGCTCCTACGAGCAGTACTTC
-,TRBJ1-5,-,TRBV18,CASSPQGPNQPQHF,TGTGCCAGCTCACCGCAGGGTCCCAATCAGCCCCAGCATTTT
TRBD2,TRBJ2-7,-,TRBV15,CATSRATSGPYEQYF,TGTGCCACCAGCAGAGCGACTAGCGGCCCCTACGAGCAGTACTTC